Listed below are T cell receptor beta chains from one sample, sequenced in a study of CD8 T cells in Susac syndrome. TCRdb re-analysed the immunoSEQ multiplex PCR reads in MiXCR, keeping a single row per CDR3 protein. The data show 95,000 to 150,000 distinct CDR3 sequences, 90% to 95% seen once. Sequenced: CD4+ T cells from PBMCs. These receptors originate from a human donor in good health. Both conserved end residues are part of each CDR3. D genes are given only for firm matches. Some rows mark clone size as missing; the rest say once, few, many or name a class of expanded clone.

d_gene: TRBD1
j_gene: TRBJ2-1
abundance: few
v_gene: TRBV29-1
CDR3aa: CSVQRQGGTYNEQFF
CDR3nt: TGCAGCGTTCAAAGACAGGGTGGAACCTACAATGAGCAGTTCTTC

d_gene: -
j_gene: TRBJ2-2
abundance: -
v_gene: TRBV18
CDR3aa: CASSPVTGELFF
CDR3nt: TGTGCCAGCTCACCTGTCACCGGGGAGCTGTTTTTT

d_gene: -
j_gene: TRBJ1-1
abundance: -
v_gene: TRBV19
CDR3aa: CASRLENTEAFF
CDR3nt: TGTGCCAGTAGATTGGAAAACACTGAAGCTTTCTTT

d_gene: -
j_gene: TRBJ1-2
abundance: -
v_gene: TRBV20-1
CDR3aa: CSARVTGFYGYTF
CDR3nt: TGCAGTGCTAGAGTTACAGGGTTCTATGGCTACACCTTC

d_gene: -
j_gene: TRBJ2-1
abundance: -
v_gene: TRBV5-1
CDR3aa: CASSLVDFGLFF
CDR3nt: TGCGCCAGCAGCTTAGTAGACTTCGGATTGTTCTTC

d_gene: -
j_gene: TRBJ1-2
abundance: -
v_gene: TRBV20-1
CDR3aa: CSARVPGVYGYTF
CDR3nt: TGCAGTGCTAGAGTCCCGGGGGTCTATGGCTACACCTTC

d_gene: TRBD1
j_gene: TRBJ2-7
abundance: -
v_gene: TRBV7-2
CDR3aa: CASSPSWAYRGDEQYF
CDR3nt: TGTGCCAGCAGCCCCAGCTGGGCGTACAGGGGAGACGAGCAGTACTTC

d_gene: -
j_gene: TRBJ1-2
abundance: -
v_gene: TRBV12-3/TRBV12-4
CDR3aa: CASSSGRTIYGYTF
CDR3nt: TGTGCCAGCAGTTCCGGCAGGACCATCTATGGCTACACCTTC

d_gene: -
j_gene: TRBJ1-4
abundance: -
v_gene: TRBV14
CDR3aa: CASSQGVTGSPNEKLFF
CDR3nt: TGTGCCAGCAGCCAAGGCGTAACAGGGTCTCCTAATGAAAAACTGTTTTTT

d_gene: TRBD2
j_gene: TRBJ2-1
abundance: -
v_gene: TRBV4-2
CDR3aa: CASSQEGTRISHNEQFF
CDR3nt: TGTGCCAGCAGCCAAGAGGGGACTAGGATCTCCCACAATGAGCAGTTCTTC

d_gene: TRBD1
j_gene: TRBJ1-1
abundance: -
v_gene: TRBV2
CDR3aa: CASSVTGGDTEAFF
CDR3nt: TGTGCCAGCAGTGTGACAGGGGGGGACACTGAAGCTTTCTTT

d_gene: -
j_gene: TRBJ2-1
abundance: -
v_gene: TRBV6-2/TRBV6-3
CDR3aa: CASSSTPLDSPGDEQFF
CDR3nt: TGTGCCAGCAGTTCTACTCCTCTGGACAGCCCGGGCGATGAGCAGTTCTTC

d_gene: -
j_gene: TRBJ2-6
abundance: -
v_gene: TRBV20-1
CDR3aa: CSARTSGANVLTF
CDR3nt: TGCAGTGCTCGTACCTCTGGGGCCAACGTCCTGACTTTC

d_gene: -
j_gene: TRBJ1-4
abundance: -
v_gene: TRBV12-3/TRBV12-4
CDR3aa: CASSAGTLQGGEKLFF
CDR3nt: TGTGCCAGCAGTGCCGGGACCTTACAAGGGGGTGAAAAACTGTTTTTT

d_gene: TRBD2
j_gene: TRBJ2-3
abundance: once
v_gene: TRBV5-1
CDR3aa: CASSLTSGRADTQYF
CDR3nt: TGCGCCAGCAGCTTGACTAGCGGGAGAGCAGATACGCAGTATTTT

d_gene: TRBD1
j_gene: TRBJ2-7
abundance: -
v_gene: TRBV6-1
CDR3aa: CASSESGQGGYEQYF
CDR3nt: TGTGCCAGCAGTGAAAGTGGACAGGGAGGCTACGAGCAGTACTTC

d_gene: TRBD1
j_gene: TRBJ2-3
abundance: -
v_gene: TRBV5-8
CDR3aa: CASSWTGSRTDTQYF
CDR3nt: TGTGCCAGCAGCTGGACAGGTTCGAGAACAGATACGCAGTATTTT

d_gene: -
j_gene: TRBJ1-5
abundance: -
v_gene: TRBV27
CDR3aa: CATRGDAAHSNQPQHF
CDR3nt: TGTGCCACCAGAGGTGATGCTGCGCATAGCAATCAGCCCCAGCATTTT

d_gene: -
j_gene: TRBJ1-2
abundance: -
v_gene: TRBV5-1
CDR3aa: CASSPRAGGGYTF
CDR3nt: TGCGCCAGCAGCCCCCGGGCAGGAGGAGGCTACACCTTC

d_gene: TRBD1
j_gene: TRBJ2-5
abundance: -
v_gene: TRBV7-2
CDR3aa: CASSIQQGETQYF
CDR3nt: TGTGCCAGCAGCATCCAACAGGGGGAGACCCAGTACTTC

d_gene: TRBD2
j_gene: TRBJ2-5
abundance: -
v_gene: TRBV7-2
CDR3aa: CASSLAPGTSGSGEAQYF
CDR3nt: TGTGCCAGCAGCTTAGCTCCCGGGACTAGCGGGAGCGGAGAGGCCCAGTACTTC

d_gene: -
j_gene: TRBJ2-2
abundance: -
v_gene: TRBV29-1
CDR3aa: CSATPNTGELFF
CDR3nt: TGCAGCGCGACACCGAACACCGGGGAGCTGTTTTTT

d_gene: TRBD2
j_gene: TRBJ2-1
abundance: -
v_gene: TRBV25-1
CDR3aa: CASSLAGDLNEQFF
CDR3nt: TGTGCCAGCAGCCTAGCGGGAGATCTCAATGAGCAGTTCTTC

d_gene: -
j_gene: TRBJ2-1
abundance: -
v_gene: TRBV7-9
CDR3aa: CASSLSPGNEQFF
CDR3nt: TGTGCCAGCAGCTTAAGCCCAGGCAATGAGCAGTTCTTC

d_gene: -
j_gene: TRBJ1-2
abundance: -
v_gene: TRBV29-1
CDR3aa: CSVEDQATPDGYTF
CDR3nt: TGCAGCGTTGAAGATCAAGCAACACCGGATGGCTACACCTTC

d_gene: -
j_gene: TRBJ1-1
abundance: -
v_gene: TRBV29-1
CDR3aa: CSVGWRNTEAFF
CDR3nt: TGCAGCGTCGGATGGCGGAACACTGAAGCTTTCTTT

d_gene: TRBD2
j_gene: TRBJ2-2
abundance: -
v_gene: TRBV29-1
CDR3aa: CSVGLAGGNTGELFF
CDR3nt: TGCAGCGTGGGACTAGCGGGAGGGAACACCGGGGAGCTGTTTTTT

d_gene: -
j_gene: TRBJ2-3
abundance: once
v_gene: TRBV29-1
CDR3aa: CSVEQGGTDTQYF
CDR3nt: TGCAGCGTTGAACAGGGCGGCACAGATACGCAGTATTTT

d_gene: -
j_gene: TRBJ2-1
abundance: -
v_gene: TRBV7-9
CDR3aa: CASCPASYNEQFF
CDR3nt: TGTGCCAGCTGTCCTGCATCCTACAATGAGCAGTTCTTC

d_gene: -
j_gene: TRBJ1-1
abundance: -
v_gene: TRBV20-1
CDR3aa: CSAREVNTEAFF
CDR3nt: TGCAGTGCTAGAGAAGTGAACACTGAAGCTTTCTTT

d_gene: -
j_gene: TRBJ2-7
abundance: -
v_gene: TRBV6-5
CDR3aa: CASSYSGVVYEQYF
CDR3nt: TGTGCCAGCAGTTACTCGGGGGTCGTCTACGAGCAGTACTTC

d_gene: -
j_gene: TRBJ2-7
abundance: -
v_gene: TRBV3-1
CDR3aa: CASSQDGGQYEQYF
CDR3nt: TGTGCCAGCAGCCAAGATGGCGGGCAATACGAGCAGTACTTC

d_gene: -
j_gene: TRBJ2-2
abundance: -
v_gene: TRBV6-2/TRBV6-3
CDR3aa: CASTPRRARELFF
CDR3nt: TGTGCCAGCACCCCACGGCGAGCACGGGAGCTGTTTTTT

d_gene: TRBD2
j_gene: TRBJ2-4
abundance: -
v_gene: TRBV5-6
CDR3aa: CASSLAGGYIQYF
CDR3nt: TGTGCCAGCAGCTTGGCGGGGGGGTACATTCAGTACTTC

d_gene: -
j_gene: TRBJ2-3
abundance: -
v_gene: TRBV20-1
CDR3aa: CSARLSRATQYF
CDR3nt: TGCAGTGCTAGGCTATCGAGGGCTACGCAGTATTTT

d_gene: -
j_gene: TRBJ1-2
abundance: -
v_gene: TRBV7-9
CDR3aa: CASSLAVLEGSYTF
CDR3nt: TGTGCCAGCAGCTTAGCGGTCTTGGAAGGGAGCTACACCTTC

d_gene: TRBD2
j_gene: TRBJ2-7
abundance: -
v_gene: TRBV19
CDR3aa: CASSIDSGRPYEQYF
CDR3nt: TGTGCCAGTAGTATAGACAGCGGGAGGCCCTACGAGCAGTACTTC

d_gene: -
j_gene: TRBJ1-2
abundance: -
v_gene: TRBV30
CDR3aa: CAWSTRREGSGYTF
CDR3nt: TGTGCCTGGTCTACTCGAAGGGAGGGTAGTGGCTACACCTTC

d_gene: -
j_gene: TRBJ2-1
abundance: once
v_gene: TRBV2
CDR3aa: CASHQQQEGNEQFF
CDR3nt: TGTGCCAGCCATCAGCAGCAAGAGGGGAATGAGCAGTTCTTC

d_gene: TRBD2
j_gene: TRBJ2-3
abundance: -
v_gene: TRBV4-3
CDR3aa: CASSQASGTSTDTQYF
CDR3nt: TGCGCCAGCAGCCAGGCGAGCGGGACTAGCACAGATACGCAGTATTTT

d_gene: -
j_gene: TRBJ2-1
abundance: -
v_gene: TRBV6-5
CDR3aa: CASSYGYEQFF
CDR3nt: TGTGCCAGCAGTTACGGTTATGAGCAGTTCTTC

d_gene: TRBD1
j_gene: TRBJ2-7
abundance: -
v_gene: TRBV20-1
CDR3aa: CSATTGGLTYEQYF
CDR3nt: TGCAGTGCTACGACAGGGGGCCTCACCTACGAGCAGTACTTC

d_gene: -
j_gene: TRBJ1-2
abundance: -
v_gene: TRBV10-2
CDR3aa: CASRQEEYYGYTF
CDR3nt: TGCGCCTCACGACAGGAGGAATACTATGGCTACACCTTC

d_gene: -
j_gene: TRBJ2-7
abundance: -
v_gene: TRBV2
CDR3aa: CASSEDGEDYEQYF
CDR3nt: TGTGCCAGCAGTGAAGATGGAGAAGACTACGAGCAGTACTTC

d_gene: -
j_gene: TRBJ1-2
abundance: -
v_gene: TRBV7-9
CDR3aa: CASSQQVNYGYTF
CDR3nt: TGTGCCAGCAGCCAACAAGTTAACTATGGCTACACCTTC

d_gene: -
j_gene: TRBJ1-1
abundance: -
v_gene: TRBV28
CDR3aa: CASSSTGWNTEAFF
CDR3nt: TGTGCCAGCAGTTCAACAGGCTGGAACACTGAAGCTTTCTTT

d_gene: TRBD1
j_gene: TRBJ1-5
abundance: once
v_gene: TRBV15
CDR3aa: CATSRDAGGQPQHF
CDR3nt: TGTGCCACCAGCAGAGATGCAGGGGGCCAGCCCCAGCATTTT

d_gene: TRBD1
j_gene: TRBJ2-1
abundance: -
v_gene: TRBV7-9
CDR3aa: CASSWQGAYNEQFF
CDR3nt: TGTGCCAGCAGCTGGCAGGGGGCCTACAATGAGCAGTTCTTC

d_gene: TRBD2
j_gene: TRBJ2-3
abundance: once
v_gene: TRBV18
CDR3aa: CASSPGLAGRGIWLQYF
CDR3nt: TGTGCCAGCTCACCCGGACTAGCGGGAAGGGGAATCTGGTTGCAGTATTTT

d_gene: TRBD1
j_gene: TRBJ2-1
abundance: -
v_gene: TRBV29-1
CDR3aa: CSVEDLRGQGDLYNEQFF
CDR3nt: TGCAGCGTTGAAGATCTTAGGGGACAGGGGGATCTCTACAATGAGCAGTTCTTC

d_gene: -
j_gene: TRBJ2-7
abundance: few
v_gene: TRBV6-2/TRBV6-3
CDR3aa: CASSITYEQYF
CDR3nt: TGTGCCAGCAGTATAACCTACGAGCAGTACTTC

d_gene: -
j_gene: TRBJ2-2
abundance: -
v_gene: TRBV7-2
CDR3aa: CASSFRGTNTGELFF
CDR3nt: TGTGCCAGCAGCTTCCGAGGGACGAACACCGGGGAGCTGTTTTTT

d_gene: -
j_gene: TRBJ1-4
abundance: -
v_gene: TRBV23-1
CDR3aa: CASSQSRRRVKNCFF
CDR3nt: -

d_gene: TRBD2
j_gene: TRBJ2-1
abundance: -
v_gene: TRBV10-3
CDR3aa: CAISERASGKSYNEQFF
CDR3nt: TGTGCCATCAGTGAGAGGGCTAGCGGGAAGTCCTACAATGAGCAGTTCTTC

d_gene: -
j_gene: TRBJ2-1
abundance: few
v_gene: TRBV6-1
CDR3aa: CASSTGTPSFNEQFF
CDR3nt: TGTGCCAGCAGTACCGGGACACCGAGCTTCAATGAGCAGTTCTTC